Listed below are T cell receptor beta chains from one sample, sequenced in a study of blood T cell repertoires in COVID-19. TCRdb's copy holds only in-frame clones and misses some; the assay was immunoSEQ multiplex PCR. The sample consists of about 160,000 clones, approximately 86% of them appearing once. The material sequenced was peripheral blood. Receptors were obtained from an older woman with active or convalescent COVID-19. The CDR3 runs from the conserved cysteine through the conserved F or W. The order of the fields is J gene, CDR3 length, V gene, clone size, D gene, CDR3 DNA, CDR3 protein. The D gene is left open where the match is weak. A row's size may be missing; if present it is once, few, many or a size class.

TRBJ1-1,13,TRBV2,-,-,TGTGCCAGCAGTGTTCACGGTGGAGCTGAAGCTTTCTTT,CASSVHGGAEAFF
TRBJ1-2,14,TRBV5-8,-,TRBD1,TGTGCCAGCGGACCGACAGGGGGACCGGGTGGCTACACCTTC,CASGPTGGPGGYTF
TRBJ1-4,16,TRBV5-8,few,TRBD1,TGTGCCAGCAGCCCCGGGACAGATCTAATGAACGAAAAACTGTTTTTT,CASSPGTDLMNEKLFF
TRBJ2-2,16,TRBV15,-,-,TGTGCCACCAGCAGAGATTACGCGGGGCTCACCGGGGAGCTGTTTTTT,CATSRDYAGLTGELFF
TRBJ1-2,14,TRBV10-3,-,TRBD1,TGTGCCATCAGTGATACAGGGGGCAGCTATGGCTACACCTTC,CAISDTGGSYGYTF
TRBJ1-1,14,TRBV5-6,-,-,TGTGCCAGCAGCTCGGAGGGGGGGCGGACTGAAGCTTTCTTT,CASSSEGGRTEAFF
TRBJ2-7,13,TRBV7-2,-,TRBD1,TGTGCCAGCAGACGGGACAGGGGGCCCGAGCAGTACTTC,CASRRDRGPEQYF
TRBJ2-7,15,TRBV5-4,-,-,TGTGCCAGCAGCCCTGGGGGCCGGTTCGGCTACGAGCAGTACTTC,CASSPGGRFGYEQYF
TRBJ1-1,18,TRBV27,-,TRBD1,TGTGCCAGCAGTACTCTAATTGGGACAGGGACCTTGAACACTGAAGCTTTCTTT,CASSTLIGTGTLNTEAFF
TRBJ2-7,13,TRBV5-1,-,TRBD1,TGCGCCAGCAGCTTCGGACAGGGAGGCGAGCAGTACTTC,CASSFGQGGEQYF
TRBJ1-2,13,TRBV12-3/TRBV12-4,-,-,TGTGCCAGCAGTCCCCAGGGGAAGGATGGCTACACCTTC,CASSPQGKDGYTF
TRBJ1-4,14,TRBV9,-,-,TGTGCCAGCAGCGTGACAGCAACTAATGAAAAACTGTTTTTT,CASSVTATNEKLFF
TRBJ2-7,17,TRBV3-1/TRBV3-2,-,TRBD1,TGTGCCAGCAGCCAAGCCACCCCGAGGGGGCCCTTTTACGAGCAGTACTTC,CASSQATPRGPFYEQYF
TRBJ2-5,13,TRBV5-4,-,-,TGTGCCAGCAGTTGGACAGATCAAGAGACCCAGTACTTC,CASSWTDQETQYF
TRBJ2-3,15,TRBV20-1,few,TRBD1,TGCAGTGCTAGTTTAACAGGGGGAGTCATGAATACGCAGTATTTT,CSASLTGGVMNTQYF
TRBJ2-7,17,TRBV28,once,-,TGTGCCAGCAGTTTGGTGCCCTTCGCGGGGCTGCGCTACGAGCAGTACTTC,CASSLVPFAGLRYEQYF
TRBJ2-7,17,TRBV6-7,-,-,TGTGCCAGCAGTTACACCCTACAGCGCGGGCGAACCTACGAGCAGTACTTC,CASSYTLQRGRTYEQYF
TRBJ1-1,14,TRBV4-3,-,-,TGCGCCAGCAGCCAAGAATTAAGGGGCACTGAAGCTTTCTTT,CASSQELRGTEAFF
TRBJ2-1,16,TRBV9,-,-,TGTGCCAGCGGACAGGGGCTAGCGGGGGCTTACAATGAGCAGTTCTTC,CASGQGLAGAYNEQFF
TRBJ2-5,12,TRBV18,-,-,TGTGCCAGCTCACCCTCCCAAGAGACCCAGTACTTC,CASSPSQETQYF
TRBJ1-6,15,TRBV6-1,few,-,TGTGCCAGCAGTGAGGGAGGGCGCCTCAATTCACCCCTCCACTTT,CASSEGGRLNSPLHF
TRBJ1-1,16,TRBV6-5,-,TRBD1,TGTGCCAGCAGTTCCCAAGCCGGACAGGGGGCGACTGAAGCTTTCTTT,CASSSQAGQGATEAFF
TRBJ2-1,16,TRBV5-1,-,TRBD2,TGCGCCAGCAGCTTGGCCCCTAGCGGGGGGGCCCGGGAGCAGTTCTTC,CASSLAPSGGAREQFF
TRBJ1-1,15,TRBV18,once,-,TGTGCCAGCTCACCGCAAGAGTCGGGGAACACTGAAGCTTTCTTT,CASSPQESGNTEAFF
TRBJ2-3,16,TRBV10-3,-,TRBD2,TGTGCCTCTAAAGGAGCGGGAACTCTAAGCACAGATACGCAGTATTTT,CASKGAGTLSTDTQYF